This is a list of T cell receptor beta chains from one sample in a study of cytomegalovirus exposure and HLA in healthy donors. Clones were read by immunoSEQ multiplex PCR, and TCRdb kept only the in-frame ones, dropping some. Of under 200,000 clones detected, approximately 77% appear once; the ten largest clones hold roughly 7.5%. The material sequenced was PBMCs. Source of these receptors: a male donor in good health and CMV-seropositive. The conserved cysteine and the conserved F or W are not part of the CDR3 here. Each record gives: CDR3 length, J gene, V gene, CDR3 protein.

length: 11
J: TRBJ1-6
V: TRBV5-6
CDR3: ASSGRINSPLH

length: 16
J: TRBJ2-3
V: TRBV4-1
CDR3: ASSHPGLGRGSTDTQY

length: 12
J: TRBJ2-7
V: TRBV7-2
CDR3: ASSLEPGGYEQY

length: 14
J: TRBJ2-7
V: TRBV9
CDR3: ASSRMDSRKSYEQY

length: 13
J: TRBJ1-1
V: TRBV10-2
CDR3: ASRHRGGKDTEAF

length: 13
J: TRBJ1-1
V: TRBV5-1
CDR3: ASSLTPTVNTEAF

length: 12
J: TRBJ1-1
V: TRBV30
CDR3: AWSVGGLNTEAF

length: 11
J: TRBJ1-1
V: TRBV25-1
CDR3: ASSEQGGTEAF

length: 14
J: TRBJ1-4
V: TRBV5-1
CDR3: ASSLEPGVANEKLF

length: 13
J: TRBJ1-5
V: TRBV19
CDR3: ASSWDQGLNQPQH

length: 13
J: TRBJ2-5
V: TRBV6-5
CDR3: ASSQYGQGLETQY

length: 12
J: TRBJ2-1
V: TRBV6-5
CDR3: ASRAGTLIGQQF

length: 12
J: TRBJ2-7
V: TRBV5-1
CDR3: ASSLTLGTYEQY

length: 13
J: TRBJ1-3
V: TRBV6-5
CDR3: ASSYSVLVGNTIY

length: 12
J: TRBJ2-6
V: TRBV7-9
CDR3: ASNEGAGANVLT

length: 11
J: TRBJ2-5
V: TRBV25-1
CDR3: ASSETSGETQY

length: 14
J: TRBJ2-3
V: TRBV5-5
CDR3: ASSLVSGESTDTQY

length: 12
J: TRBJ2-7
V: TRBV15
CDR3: ATSSDLQPYEQY

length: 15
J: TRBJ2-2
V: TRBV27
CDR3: ASSTLGAGVRTGELF

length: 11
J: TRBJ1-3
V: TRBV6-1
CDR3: ASEESSGNTIY

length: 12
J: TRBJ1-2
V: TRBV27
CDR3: ASSPGQGHYGYT

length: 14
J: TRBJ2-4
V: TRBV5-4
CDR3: ASSLGGGLAKNIQY